Below are 24 T cell receptor beta chains sequenced from a single sample in a study of T cell responses to AZD1222 COVID-19 vaccine. Data came from immunoSEQ multiplex PCR; TCRdb stores just in-frame clones and leaves some out. Of over 150,000 clones listed, roughly nine tenths are singletons. The specimen comprised peripheral blood, sampled on day 0 of AZD1222 vaccination. These receptors all stem from an adult in good health.

The V gene is TRBV7-2, the J gene TRBJ2-2; possibly TRBD2 for D (5 bases). The ends were cut back, 5 bases at V and 0 bases at J, with 10 bases in the middle. Germline V gene sequence: CDR1 SGHTA, CDR2 FQGNSA. This CDR3 has 15 residues. For the CDR3, the DNA is TGTGCCAGCAGCCCGGGCGGGTCGAACACCGGGGAGCTGTTTTTT. This sequence encodes CASSPGGSNTGELFF.

The chain is built from TRBV7-3 and TRBJ1-1; 9 nucleotides agree with TRBD1. V was clipped by 10 bases and J by 1 base; unmatched bases: 7. The CDR3 contains 14 residues. CDR1 SGHTA and CDR2 FQGTGA come from the germline V gene. CDR3 DNA sequence: TGTGCCACTTCCGACAGGGGGTCGAACACTGAAGCTTTCTTT. This translates into CATSDRGSNTEAFF.

J is TRBJ2-7 and V is TRBV5-1; the D call may be TRBD1 or TRBD2 (5 bases each). Per germline, CDR1 SGHRS and CDR2 YFSETQ. CDR3 length equals 14 residues. The V end lost 0 bases, the J end lost 0 bases, and 7 bases lay between the germline ends. The CDR3 protein is CASSLGGTSYEQYF. The CDR3 region has the DNA TGCGCCAGCAGCTTGGGAGGGACCTCCTACGAGCAGTACTTC.

The chain is built from TRBV5-1 and TRBJ1-2; D remains ambiguous. This CDR3 comprises 12 residues. V was clipped by 4 bases and J by 3 bases, with 7 bases between them. CDR1 is SGHRS and CDR2 is YFSETQ in the germline V gene. The CDR3 spells CASSGEYYGYTF. CDR3 nucleotides: TGCGCCAGCAGCGGCGAATACTATGGCTACACCTTC.

This clone was recorded only once. The V call is TRBV2, the J call TRBJ2-7; D perhaps matches TRBD2 (5 bases). The ends were cut back, 5 bases at V and 7 bases at J, with 15 bases in the middle. Germline V gene sequence: CDR1 SNHLY, CDR2 FYNNEI. The CDR3 spans 13 residues. CDR3 sequence (DNA): TGTGCCAGCAGTCCGGACCAAGCGGAAGAGCAGTACTTC. Translated: CASSPDQAEEQYF.

The chain joins TRBV3-1 (or the pseudogene TRBV3-2) to TRBJ2-7; 8 positions match TRBD1. CDR1 LGHDT and CDR2 YNNKEL come from the germline V gene (reference sequence). CDR3 length equals 14 residues. J lost 0 bases, V lost 5 bases, and 3 bases had no gene match. The CDR3 spells CASSWTGNSYEQYF. The CDR3 DNA follows: TGTGCCAGCAGCTGGACAGGGAACTCCTACGAGCAGTACTTC.

The chain joins TRBV5-1 to TRBJ2-5, with D possibly being TRBD1 (5 bases). Germline-derived CDR1 and CDR2 are SGHRS and YFSETQ. This CDR3 is built from 14 residues. Trimming took off 1 base at V and 1 base at J, with 8 bases between the two ends. This CDR3 reads CASSLTGLQETQYF. The CDR3 DNA sequence: TGCGCCAGCAGCTTGACAGGCCTCCAAGAGACCCAGTACTTC.

The V call is TRBV11-2, the J call TRBJ1-2; the D gene is possibly TRBD1 (6 bases). CDR3 length: 15 amino acids. Germline-derived CDR1 and CDR2 are SGHAT and FQNNGV. Trimming shortened V by 0 bases and J by 4 bases, and 12 bases separated the two germline ends. The CDR3 sequence is CASSLDQGTLYGYTF. The CDR3 DNA is TGTGCCAGCAGCTTAGATCAGGGGACCCTCTATGGCTACACCTTC.

The chain carries TRBV6-5 and TRBJ2-2; either TRBD1 or TRBD2 may fit D (5 bases each). Trimming left V 2 bases short and J 6 bases short, with 13 bases between. CDR3 length equals 15 residues. Germline V lookup: CDR1 MNHEY, CDR2 SVGAGI. The CDR3 spells CASSYGLWGSGELFF. The CDR3 nucleotides are TGTGCCAGCAGTTACGGTTTGTGGGGGTCCGGGGAGCTGTTTTTT.

CDR3 DNA: TGTGCCAGCAGTTTTCAGGGCGTAAACACCATATATTTT. Its translation is CASSFQGVNTIYF. This chain uses TRBV12-3 or TRBV12-4 with TRBJ1-3; D is perhaps TRBD1 (5 bases). The V end lost 3 bases, the J end lost 6 bases, and 9 bases lay between the germline ends. This CDR3 contains 13 residues.

This chain joins TRBV4-2 and TRBJ1-1; no reliable D call. Germline CDR1 reads LGHNA; CDR2 reads YNFKEQ. Deletions cut 3 bases from V and 0 bases from J, with 8 bases between. The CDR3 runs 14 residues. Here the CDR3 DNA reads TGTGCCAGCAGCCAGAGGAGAATGAACACTGAAGCTTTCTTT. It yields the protein CASSQRRMNTEAFF.

The sample holds one count of this clone. The rearrangement joins TRBV28 to TRBJ2-7; TRBD1 agrees at 9 bases. V was clipped by 6 bases and J by 6 bases; unmatched bases: 3. The CDR3 totals 12 residues. Germline V gene data show CDR1 as MDHEN and CDR2 as SYDVKM. CDR3 region: CASRKGQGEQYF. CDR3 bases: TGTGCCAGCAGAAAGGGACAGGGCGAGCAGTACTTC.

CDR3 sequence: CASSLGVGNEQYF. DNA for the CDR3: TGTGCCAGCAGCTTGGGGGTGGGGAACGAGCAGTACTTC. This chain links TRBV5-5 with TRBJ2-7, with D unclear. Germline CDR1 is SGHKS and CDR2 is YYEKEE (reference sequence). Trimming took off 0 bases at V and 5 bases at J, with 9 bases between the two ends. The CDR3 totals 13 residues.

V is TRBV13 and J is TRBJ2-5, with 9 bases fitting TRBD2. V was clipped by 4 bases and J by 5 bases; unmatched bases: 14. The CDR3 is made up of 17 amino acids. Germline V CDR1 and CDR2: PRHDT, FYEKMQ (reference sequence). The CDR3 sequence: CASSSRTSVRLKETQYF. The CDR3 nucleotides read TGTGCCAGCAGCTCCCGGACTAGCGTAAGGTTAAAGGAGACCCAGTACTTC.

The rearrangement joins TRBV7-9 to TRBJ1-6; D call uncertain. V was trimmed by 0 bases and J by 10 bases, leaving 10 bases between them. This CDR3 is 14 amino acids long. CDR1 is SEHNR, CDR2 FQNEAQ, per germline (reference sequence). The DNA for the CDR3 is TGTGCCAGCAGCTTAGCCGGACGAGGATCACCCCTCCACTTT. Residues: CASSLAGRGSPLHF.

The chain carries TRBV6-4 and TRBJ2-3; no definite D call. The V gene's germline CDR1 is MRHNA and CDR2 SNTAGT. The CDR3 is 13 residues long. Trimming shortened V by 5 bases and J by 3 bases, and 9 bases separated the two germline ends. CDR3: CASSHRPTDTQYF. DNA for the CDR3: TGTGCCAGCAGTCACCGACCAACAGATACGCAGTATTTT.

This clone was observed once. The chain couples TRBV9 to TRBJ2-1, with D possibly being TRBD1 or TRBD2 (6 bases each). The CDR3 totals 13 residues. CDR1 SGDLS and CDR2 YYNGEE come from the germline V gene. Between the trimmed V and J ends, which lost 5 bases and 1 base, there was a span of 7 bases. The DNA of the CDR3 is TGTGCCAGCAGAGGGGGGTCCTACAATGAGCAGTTCTTC. Residues: CASRGGSYNEQFF. Complete variable domain (other parts from reference TRBV9 and TRBJ2-1): DSGVTQTPKHLITATGQRVTLRCSPRSGDLSVYWYQQSLDQGLQFLIQYYNGEERAKGNILERFSAQQFPDLHSELNLSSLELGDSALYFCASRGGSYNEQFFGPGTRLTVL.

CDR3 DNA: TGTGCCAGCAGGATGGGACAGGGGAACTATGGCTACACCTTC. Amino acids: CASRMGQGNYGYTF. V gene TRBV6-5 combines with J gene TRBJ1-2, with 10 bases lining up with TRBD1. The CDR3 covers 14 residues. Germline CDR1 reads MNHEY; CDR2 reads SVGAGI. With V trimmed by 6 bases and J by 2 bases, 3 bases remained unmatched.

The CDR3 loop is CASSQGPTGFSGEQYF. For the CDR3, the DNA is TGCGCCAGCAGCCAGGGTCCAACAGGGTTTTCGGGCGAGCAGTACTTC. The chain is built from TRBV4-1 and TRBJ2-7; D possibly corresponds to TRBD1 (6 bases). Between the trimmed V and J ends, which lost 3 bases and 6 bases, there was a span of 21 bases. Germline V gene sequence: CDR1 MGHRA, CDR2 YSYEKL. The CDR3 length is 16 residues.

In this sample, this clone turned up a few times. CDR3 amino acids: CASSKGTVVYNEQFF. DNA of the CDR3: TGTGCCAGCAGCAAAGGGACCGTGGTTTACAATGAGCAGTTCTTC. This chain links TRBV11-2 with TRBJ2-1, with D perhaps assigned TRBD1 or TRBD2 (5 bases each). The CDR3 consists of 15 residues. The germline V gene has CDR1 SGHAT and CDR2 FQNNGV. Trimming stripped 5 bases from V and 4 bases from J, with 15 bases between.

The chain employs TRBV19 and TRBJ1-5, with 11 bases matching TRBD1. The germline gives CDR1 LNHDA, CDR2 SQIVND (reference sequence). The V gene end was trimmed by 4 bases and the J gene end by 7 bases; junction bases not matched to a gene: 12. This CDR3 comprises 17 residues. Here the CDR3 reads CASSNPGTGGARQPQHF. The CDR3 region has the DNA TGTGCCAGTAGTAACCCGGGGACAGGGGGTGCCAGGCAGCCCCAGCATTTT.

The chain recombines TRBV7-9 with TRBJ2-7; D is ambiguous. Germline CDR1 SEHNR, CDR2 FQNEAQ (reference sequence). V lost 2 bases and J lost 9, with 8 bases in between. The CDR3 totals 11 residues. The DNA of the CDR3 is TGTGCCAGCAGCTTATCGGAGTTGCAGTACTTC. Amino acids: CASSLSELQYF.

This clone has a single count. The V and J genes are TRBV2 and TRBJ1-3, with a weak D call TRBD1 (6 bases). The CDR3 totals 15 residues. CDR1 is SNHLY, CDR2 FYNNEI, per germline. Between the trimmed V and J ends, which lost 6 bases and 2 bases, there was a span of 14 bases. The chain's CDR3 is CASRSQGAAGNTIYF. For the CDR3, the DNA is TGTGCCAGCAGGTCACAGGGAGCAGCTGGAAACACCATATATTTT.

The sample holds a few counts of this clone. This rearrangement joins TRBV29-1 to TRBJ2-7; a possible D gene is TRBD2 (6 bases). Germline CDR1 reads SQVTM; CDR2 reads ANQGSEA. The CDR3 contains 11 residues. V lost 5 bases to trimming and J lost 7 bases, with 12 bases between them. This CDR3 reads CSVRDLGEQYF. The DNA for the CDR3 is TGCAGCGTTAGGGACTTGGGGGAGCAGTACTTC.